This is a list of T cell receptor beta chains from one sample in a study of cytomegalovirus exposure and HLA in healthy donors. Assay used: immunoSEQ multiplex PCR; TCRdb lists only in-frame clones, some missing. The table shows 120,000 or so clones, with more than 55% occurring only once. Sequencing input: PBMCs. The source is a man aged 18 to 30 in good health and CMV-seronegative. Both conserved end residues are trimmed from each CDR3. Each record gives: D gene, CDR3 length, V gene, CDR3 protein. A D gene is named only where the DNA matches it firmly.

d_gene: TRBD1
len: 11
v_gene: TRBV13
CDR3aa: ASSKTGGNEQY

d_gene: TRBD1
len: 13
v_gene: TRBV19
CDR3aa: ASSAHRGRYTEAF

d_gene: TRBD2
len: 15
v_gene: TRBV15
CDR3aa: ATSRYAGGENYNEQF

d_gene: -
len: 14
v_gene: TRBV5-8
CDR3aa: ASSLVEGQAGNTIY

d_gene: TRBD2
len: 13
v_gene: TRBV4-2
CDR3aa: ASSQDSGGARTQY

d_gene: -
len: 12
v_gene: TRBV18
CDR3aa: ASSSRAADTEAF

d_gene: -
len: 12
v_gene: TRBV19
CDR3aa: ASSIGPLQETQY

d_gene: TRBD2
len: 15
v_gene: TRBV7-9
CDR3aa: ASSQARASGGTDTQY

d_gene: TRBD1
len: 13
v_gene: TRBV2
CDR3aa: ASGLSGGQGYGYT

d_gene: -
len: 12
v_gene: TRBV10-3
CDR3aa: AISGLGVNPEQF

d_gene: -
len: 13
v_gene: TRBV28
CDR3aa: SSSSQGFTNEKLF

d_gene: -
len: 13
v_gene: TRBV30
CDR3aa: AWSGGGLRGNTIY

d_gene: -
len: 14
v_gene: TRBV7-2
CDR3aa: ASSILGSGLTDTQY

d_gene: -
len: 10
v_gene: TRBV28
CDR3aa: ASSLYGEPQH

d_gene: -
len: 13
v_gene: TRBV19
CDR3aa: ASSLDGVRTGELF

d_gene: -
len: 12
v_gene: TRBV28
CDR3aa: ASSPSGTRETQY

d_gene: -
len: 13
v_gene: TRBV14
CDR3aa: ASSYSAGFASEQY

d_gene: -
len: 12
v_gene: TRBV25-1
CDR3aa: ASSEKHSSEKLF

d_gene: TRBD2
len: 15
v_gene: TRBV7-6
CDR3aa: ASSLIGTGGPVNEQF

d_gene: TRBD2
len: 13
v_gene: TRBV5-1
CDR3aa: ASSSGLAVPYEQY

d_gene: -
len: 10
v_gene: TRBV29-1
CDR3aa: SVDGTYNEQF

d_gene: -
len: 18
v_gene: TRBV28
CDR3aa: ASSLSGGFSFGGNGHEQY

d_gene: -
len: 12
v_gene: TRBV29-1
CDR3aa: SVVAQANTGELF

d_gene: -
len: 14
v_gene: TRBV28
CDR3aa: ASSPTGAPRTGELF

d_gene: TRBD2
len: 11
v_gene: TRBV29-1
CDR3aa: SVVGTTYNEQF

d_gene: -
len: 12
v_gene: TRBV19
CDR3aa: ASSIGGAGNTIY

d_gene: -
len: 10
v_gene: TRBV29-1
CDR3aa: SVEDGTFEAF

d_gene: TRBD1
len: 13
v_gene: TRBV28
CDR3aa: ASSYGQETTDTQY

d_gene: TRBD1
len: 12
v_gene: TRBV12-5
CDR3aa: ASAGTGTRAPQH